This T cell receptor (beta chain) was identified in a study of beta chain features in type 1 diabetes. Study observations and caveats: Type 1 diabetes patients had moderately but significantly shorter TCRB CDR3s in all four CD4+ subsets. Individuals with type 1 diabetes displayed fewer insertions and more deletions at VDJ junctions.

In this sample, this clone turned up once. The antigen is not known. CDR1 is SEHNR and CDR2 is FQNEAQ in the germline V gene (reference sequence). The V gene lost 1 base and the J gene lost 6 bases, with 6 bases spanning the gap. This CDR3 has 12 residues. Investigators reverse transcribed all isolated RNA, so they sequenced expressed TCRB transcripts. The average read count of naive, central memory and regulatory T cell samples was some 3.8 million. This table comes from immunoSEQ multiplex PCR, and its TCRdb copy is limited to in-frame clones, with some not included. The sample gives 60,000 to 75,000 clones, around 49% of which show up once; roughly 0.7% is in the top ten.

The sample was central memory CD4+ T cells from blood. V and J are TRBV7-9 and TRBJ1-1, with D unresolved. The clonotype originates from a man aged 25-40 years with type 1 diabetes. This chain's CDR3 is CASSLESAEAFF. CDR3 nucleotides: TGTGCCAGCAGCTTAGAATCGGCTGAAGCTTTCTTT. Looking up the rest from reference TRBV7-9 and TRBJ1-1 gives the full variable domain: DTGVSQNPRHKITKRGQNVTFRCDPISEHNRLYWYRQTLGQGPEFLTYFQNEAQLEKSRLLSDRFSAERPKGSFSTLEIQRTEQGDSAMYLCASSLESAEAFFGQGTRLTVV.